The 7 T cell receptor beta chains in this list originate from one sample, sequenced in a study of tumor-infiltrating lymphocytes in primary liver carcinoma. Blood RNA was derived from unsorted whole blood, and germline DNA was extracted too. Starting material of 450 to 550 ng total RNA yielded TCR beta cDNA via a constant-region primer. Library construction for TCR beta comprised three nested multiplex PCR rounds performed with slightly modified ARM-PCR. Researchers ran the first two PCR rounds for around 10 cycles each with TRBV1-TRBV30 forward primers and a C-beta reverse primer. TCRdb reprocessed the multiplex PCR reads with MiXCR, giving one entry per CDR3 protein. The repertoire has 300,000 to 400,000 distinct CDR3 sequences, 65% of them found once; the top ten carry roughly 6.5%. Source material: peripheral blood. These receptors all come from a man aged 40-49 years with primary liver carcinoma and hepatitis B virus infection.

The chain combines TRBV5-1 with TRBJ2-7, with D unresolved. V shed 4 bases and J shed 0 bases, with 8 bases lying between them. The CDR3 has 13 amino acids. Germline CDR1 reads SGHRS; CDR2 reads YFSETQ. CDR3 in DNA: TGCGCCAGCAGCAGTGACGGCTCCTACGAGCAGTACTTC. Its protein is CASSSDGSYEQYF.

The chain combines TRBV5-4 with TRBJ2-1; the D gene is possibly TRBD2 (6 bases). The CDR3 contains 14 residues. Germline CDR1 and CDR2: SGHNT and YYREEE (reference sequence). Trimming stripped 1 base from V and 6 bases from J, with 11 bases between. CDR3 in amino acids: CASSLIGTFNEQFF. Written as DNA, the CDR3 is TGTGCCAGCAGCTTGATTGGGACTTTCAATGAGCAGTTCTTC.

Notes on this clonotype: A much larger clone differs by one base, so this may be a read error. V and J are TRBV4-2 and TRBJ1-4; D call uncertain. V was cut by 3 bases and J by 8 bases, with 7 bases left in between. Germline assignment: CDR1 LGHNA and CDR2 YNFKEQ. CDR3 length equals 12 residues. CDR3 protein: CASSQVGEKLFF. The CDR3 bases are TGTGCCAGCAGCCAGGTTGGAGAAAAACTGTTTTTT.

A word on this clonotype: Germline and junction disagree at one end, which may indicate a read error. The chain carries TRBV6-1 and TRBJ1-1; tentative D call: TRBD1 (6 bases). The germline V gene has CDR1 MNHNS and CDR2 SASEGT. The CDR3 length is 15 residues. CDR3 DNA sequence: TGTGCCAGCAGTGAAGACAGGGCGGGGAACACTCAAGCTTTCTTT. It translates to CASSEDRAGNTQAFF.

Of note for this clonotype: It may be a read error: a sequence one base away is much more abundant. The V and J genes are TRBV6-1 and TRBJ1-2, with a weak D call TRBD1 (5 bases). The CDR3 covers 13 residues. Germline V gene lookup returns CDR1 MNHNS and CDR2 SASEGT. CDR3: CASSPGRTYDYTF. The CDR3 DNA sequence: TGTGCCAGCAGTCCGGGACGGACCTATGACTACACCTTC.

This clonotype was recorded a few times. This chain links TRBV12-3 or TRBV12-4 with TRBJ1-2; D not resolved. V dropped 4 bases and J dropped 3 bases, with 12 bases sitting between them. The CDR3 sequence is 14 residues long. CDR3 residues: CASSSAGPHYGYTF. The CDR3 nucleotides read TGTGCCAGCAGTTCGGCAGGCCCGCACTATGGCTACACCTTC.

This clonotype has ten or more counts. The CDR3 loop reads CASSYQLGTQETQYF. In DNA form, the CDR3 reads TGTGCCAGCAGCTACCAGCTCGGGACCCAAGAGACCCAGTACTTC. This chain uses TRBV6-2 or TRBV6-3 with TRBJ2-5; D tentatively fits TRBD1 or TRBD2 (5 bases each). Germline V CDR1 and CDR2: MNHEY, SVGEGT. CDR3 length equals 15 residues. The V end was cut by 6 bases, the J end by 1 base, with 15 bases between.